Shown below are 9 T cell receptor beta chains from a single sample sequenced in a study of vaccination and CD4 T cells after COVID-19. For these TCRs, the target antigens are not known. The Oncomine TCR Beta short-read assay was applied to DNA of cultured CD4+ T cells. TCRdb re-analysed the PCR reads in MiXCR, keeping a single row per CDR3 protein. The sample contains approximately 24,000 distinct CDR3 sequences, under 50% of which appear only once. Stated time point: late sampling 161 to 241 days after vaccination in a few convalescent patients. Treatment of the sample: approximately nine-day PBMC culture with coronavirus spike peptide pools or control peptides (ViraFEST assay). This material consisted of CD4+ T cells from blood, cultured in vitro, taken about 7 months after SARS-CoV-2 vaccination. The receptor set was obtained from a human donor who had recovered from COVID-19.

The chain links TRBV7-9 to TRBJ2-1, with D unresolved. The V gene lost 2 bases and the J gene lost 7 bases, with 9 bases spanning the gap. The CDR3 is made up of 13 amino acids. Per germline, CDR1 SEHNR and CDR2 FQNEAQ (reference sequence). The CDR3 DNA follows: TGTGCCAGCAGCTTAATCTCTGGGAATGAGCAGTTCTTC. This codes for CASSLISGNEQFF.

This sequence joins TRBV5-4 and TRBJ1-6, with TRBD1 matching over 8 bases. Germline-derived CDR1 and CDR2 are SGHNT and YYREEE (reference sequence). Unmatched junction bases numbered 14, after V lost 0 bases and J lost 9 bases. The length of the CDR3 is 18 residues. The CDR3 DNA follows: TGTGCCAGCAGCTTGGGATTTAACAGGGGGAGGTCTGGTTCACCCCTCCACTTT. It is translated as CASSLGFNRGRSGSPLHF.

CDR3 sequence reads: CASGRTEAFF. The DNA for the CDR3 is TGTGCCAGCGGCCGCACTGAAGCTTTCTTT. The chain carries TRBV6-1 and TRBJ1-1; D is ambiguous. Deletions cut 8 bases from V and 4 bases from J, with 5 bases between. The CDR3 consists of 10 residues. The germline CDR1 and CDR2 sequences are MNHNS and SASEGT.

In this sample, this clonotype turned up once. This chain uses TRBV30 with TRBJ2-7; D is perhaps TRBD2 (6 bases). This CDR3 is 13 amino acids long. V shed 2 bases and J shed 5 bases, with 13 bases lying between them. From germline, CDR1 is GTSNPN and CDR2 SVGIG (reference sequence). The CDR3 spells CAWSMAGGDEQYF. The CDR3 DNA reads as TGTGCCTGGAGTATGGCAGGAGGGGACGAGCAGTACTTC.

The rearrangement joins TRBV6-2 or TRBV6-3 to TRBJ1-2; D is undetermined. CDR3 size: 14 residues. The V end lost 0 bases, the J end lost 8 bases, and 13 bases lay between the germline ends. CDR1 is MNHEY and CDR2 is SVGEGT in the germline V gene. The CDR3 DNA reads as TGTGCCAGCAGTTACTCGGGCAGCCGTGAGGGCTACACCTTC. This sequence encodes CASSYSGSREGYTF.

This clonotype turned up a few times. This sequence joins TRBV10-1 and TRBJ2-3; TRBD2 aligns across 10 bases. The junction had 6 bases not matched to a gene; V was cut back by 6 bases and J by 0 bases. Germline lookup yields CDR1 WNHNN and CDR2 SYGVQD (reference sequence). The CDR3 loop spans 16 amino acids. CDR3 bases: TGCGCCAGCAGCGAATCACTAGCGGGAAGCACAGATACGCAGTATTTT. This encodes CASSESLAGSTDTQYF.

A few counts support this clonotype. The rearrangement joins TRBV7-3 to TRBJ2-1; possible D gene TRBD2, 6 bases. V lost 2 bases and J 7 bases, leaving 18 bases between the germline ends. The CDR3 sequence is 16 residues long. CDR1 and CDR2 from the germline V gene are SGHTA and FQGTGA. Here the CDR3 reads CASSLGGTLGVNEQFF. The CDR3 DNA reads as TGTGCCAGCAGCTTAGGCGGGACCCTGGGAGTTAATGAGCAGTTCTTC. Supplemented by reference TRBV7-3 and TRBJ2-1, the full variable domain reads GAGVSQTPSNKVTEKGKYVELRCDPISGHTALYWYRQSLGQGPEFLIYFQGTGAADDSGLPNDRFFAVRPEGSVSTLKIQRTERGDSAVYLCASSLGGTLGVNEQFFGPGTRLTVL.

This clonotype was observed a few times. The genes are TRBV20-1 and TRBJ2-7; D possibly corresponds to TRBD1 (7 bases). The CDR3 runs 13 residues. Germline V CDR1 and CDR2: DFQATT, SNEGSKA (reference sequence). V lost 4 bases, J lost 2 bases, and 12 bases lay in between. CDR3 residues: CSATTGEAYEQYF. The CDR3 nucleotides read TGCAGTGCTACTACAGGGGAGGCCTACGAGCAGTACTTC.

The chain carries TRBV19 and TRBJ2-5; 9 nucleotides line up with TRBD2. The ends lost 7 bases at V and 3 bases at J; junction bases unmatched: 9. Germline V gene sequence: CDR1 LNHDA, CDR2 SQIVND (reference sequence). The CDR3 has 15 amino acids. The CDR3 loop is CASKRAGGPEETQYF. The DNA for the CDR3 is TGTGCCAGTAAAAGGGCGGGAGGGCCCGAAGAGACCCAGTACTTC.